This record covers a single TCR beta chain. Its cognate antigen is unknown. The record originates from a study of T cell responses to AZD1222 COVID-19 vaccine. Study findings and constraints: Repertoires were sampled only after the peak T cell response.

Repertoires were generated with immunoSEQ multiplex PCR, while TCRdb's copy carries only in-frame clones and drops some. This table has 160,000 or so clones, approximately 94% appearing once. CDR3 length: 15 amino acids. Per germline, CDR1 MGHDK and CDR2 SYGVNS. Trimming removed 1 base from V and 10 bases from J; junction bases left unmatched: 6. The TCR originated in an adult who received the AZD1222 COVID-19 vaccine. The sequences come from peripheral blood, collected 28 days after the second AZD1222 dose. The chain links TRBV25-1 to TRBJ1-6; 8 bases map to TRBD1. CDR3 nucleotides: TGTGCCAGCAGTGAATCCGGACAGGGTAGATCACCCCTCCACTTT. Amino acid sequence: CASSESGQGRSPLHF.